The source of this TCR beta chain is a study of CXCR3-negative and CXCR3-positive naive CD8 T cells. Overall study findings and caveats: Higher TRB CDR3 hydrophobicity marked CXCR3-positive naive cells relative to CXCR3-negative naive cells.

In regard to this clonotype: Antigen specificity is unknown.

Researchers prepared the TRB cDNA libraries using 5' RACE with UMI labels. With the 5' RACE reads reprocessed, TCRdb shows one record per CDR3 protein and no DNA. This sample contains about 150,000 distinct CDR3 sequences. This clonotype was sampled from a human donor in good health. Some clones in this sample may be carry-over from other donors' samples. Material for sequencing was naive CXCR3+ CD8+ T cells from blood. Subset described: CD45RO-CCR7+CD27+CD95- naive CD8+ T cells expressing CXCR3 (TNR3+).

CDR3 in amino acids: CAWSADEGHFTEAFF. J is TRBJ1-1 and V is TRBV30; the TCRdb D gene call, TRBD1, has no DNA to confirm it. The germline CDR1 and CDR2 sequences are GTSNPN and SVGIG (reference sequence). CDR3 length equals 15 residues.